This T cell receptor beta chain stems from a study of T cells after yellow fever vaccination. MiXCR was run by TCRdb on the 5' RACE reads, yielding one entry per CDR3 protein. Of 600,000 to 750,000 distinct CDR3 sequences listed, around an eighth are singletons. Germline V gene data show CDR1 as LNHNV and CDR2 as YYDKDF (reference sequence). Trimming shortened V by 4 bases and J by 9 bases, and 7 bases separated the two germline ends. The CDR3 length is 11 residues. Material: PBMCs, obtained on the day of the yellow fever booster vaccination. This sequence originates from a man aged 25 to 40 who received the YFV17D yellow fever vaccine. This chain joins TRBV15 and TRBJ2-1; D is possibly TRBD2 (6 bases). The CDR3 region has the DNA TGTGCCACCAGCAAGGAGGGTGAGCAGTTCTTC. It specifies CATSKEGEQFF. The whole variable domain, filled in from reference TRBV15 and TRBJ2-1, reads DAMVIQNPRYQVTQFGKPVTLSCSQTLNHNVMYWYQQKSSQAPKLLFHYYDKDFNNEADTPDNFQSRRPNTSFCFLDIRSPGLGDTAMYLCATSKEGEQFFGPGTRLTVL.